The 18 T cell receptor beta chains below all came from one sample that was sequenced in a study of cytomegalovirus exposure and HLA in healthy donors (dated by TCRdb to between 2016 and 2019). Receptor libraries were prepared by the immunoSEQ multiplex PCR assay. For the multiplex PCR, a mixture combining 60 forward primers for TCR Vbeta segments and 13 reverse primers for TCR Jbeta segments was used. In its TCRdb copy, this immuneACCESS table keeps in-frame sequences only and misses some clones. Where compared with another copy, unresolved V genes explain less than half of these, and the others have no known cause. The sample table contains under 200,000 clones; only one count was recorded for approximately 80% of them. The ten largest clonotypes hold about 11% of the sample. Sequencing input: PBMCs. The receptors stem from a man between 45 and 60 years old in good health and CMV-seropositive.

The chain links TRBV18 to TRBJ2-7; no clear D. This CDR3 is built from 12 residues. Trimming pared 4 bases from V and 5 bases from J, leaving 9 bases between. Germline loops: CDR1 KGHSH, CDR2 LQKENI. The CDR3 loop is CASSHSLDEQYF. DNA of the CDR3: TGTGCCAGCTCACACAGCCTTGACGAGCAGTACTTC.

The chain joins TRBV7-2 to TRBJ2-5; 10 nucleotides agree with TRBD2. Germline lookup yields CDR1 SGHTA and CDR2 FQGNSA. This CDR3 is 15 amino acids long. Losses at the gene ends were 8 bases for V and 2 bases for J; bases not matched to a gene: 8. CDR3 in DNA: TGTGCCAGCGGACTCACTAGCGGGAATCAAGAGACCCAGTACTTC. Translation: CASGLTSGNQETQYF.

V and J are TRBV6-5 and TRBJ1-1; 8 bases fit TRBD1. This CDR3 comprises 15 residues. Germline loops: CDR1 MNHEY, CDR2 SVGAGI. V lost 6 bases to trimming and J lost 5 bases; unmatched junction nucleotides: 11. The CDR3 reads CASSGEQGVVTEAFF. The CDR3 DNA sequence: TGTGCCAGCAGCGGAGAACAGGGGGTGGTGACTGAAGCTTTCTTT.

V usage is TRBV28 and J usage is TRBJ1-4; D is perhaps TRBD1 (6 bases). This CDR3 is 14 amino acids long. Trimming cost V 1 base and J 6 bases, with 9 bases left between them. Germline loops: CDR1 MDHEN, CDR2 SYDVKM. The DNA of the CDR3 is TGTGCCAGCAGTTTATACAGGGTTGATGAAAAACTGTTTTTT. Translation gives CASSLYRVDEKLFF.

In DNA, the CDR3 is TGCAGCGTTGAAAAAGAGGGTTCAGGAAACACCATATATTTT. As protein: CSVEKEGSGNTIYF. V gene TRBV29-1 combines with J gene TRBJ1-3; D remains ambiguous. Per germline, CDR1 SQVTM and CDR2 ANQGSEA. The CDR3 has 14 amino acids. V shed 2 bases and J shed 4 bases, with 12 bases lying between them.

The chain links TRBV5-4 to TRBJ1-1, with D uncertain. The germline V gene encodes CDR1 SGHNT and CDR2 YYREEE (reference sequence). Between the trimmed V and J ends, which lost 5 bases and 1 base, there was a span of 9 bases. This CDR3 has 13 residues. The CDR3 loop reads CASRKTANTEAFF. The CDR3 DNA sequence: TGTGCCAGCAGAAAAACAGCGAACACTGAAGCTTTCTTT.

The CDR3: CASRTSGGDTQYF. For the CDR3, the DNA is TGCGCCAGCCGGACTAGCGGTGGAGATACGCAGTATTTT. The chain carries TRBV5-1 and TRBJ2-3; 10 bases are shared with TRBD2. Trimming at V came to 7 bases and at J to 5 bases, leaving 4 bases not matched to a gene. The CDR3 is 13 amino acids. Germline lookup yields CDR1 SGHRS and CDR2 YFSETQ.

The CDR3 DNA is TGCGCCAGCAGTCAGGGAGGAAACTATGGCTACACCTTC. Protein: CASSQGGNYGYTF. The chain is built from TRBV5-1 and TRBJ1-2; D may be TRBD1 (5 bases). Germline-derived CDR1 and CDR2 are SGHRS and YFSETQ. This CDR3 has 13 residues. With 5 bases removed from V and 2 bases from J, the gap between germline ends came to 10 bases.

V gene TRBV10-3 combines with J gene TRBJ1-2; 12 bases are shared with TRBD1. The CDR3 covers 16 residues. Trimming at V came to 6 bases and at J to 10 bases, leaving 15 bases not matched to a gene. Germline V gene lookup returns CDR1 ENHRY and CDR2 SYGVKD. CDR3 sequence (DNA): TGTGCCATCAGGACTCCGGGACAGGGGGCTCTGTCAGCCTACACCTTC. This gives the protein CAIRTPGQGALSAYTF.

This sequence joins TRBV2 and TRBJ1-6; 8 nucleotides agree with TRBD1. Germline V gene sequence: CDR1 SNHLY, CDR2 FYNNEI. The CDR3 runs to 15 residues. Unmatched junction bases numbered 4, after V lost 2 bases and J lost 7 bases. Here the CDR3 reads CASSERQGANSPLHF. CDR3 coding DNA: TGTGCCAGCAGTGAAAGGCAGGGGGCAAATTCACCCCTCCACTTT.

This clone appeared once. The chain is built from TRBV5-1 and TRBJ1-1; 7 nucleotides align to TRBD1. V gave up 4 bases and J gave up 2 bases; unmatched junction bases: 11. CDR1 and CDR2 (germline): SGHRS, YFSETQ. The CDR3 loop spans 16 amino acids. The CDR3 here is CASSPGQLRGNTEAFF. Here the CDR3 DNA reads TGCGCCAGCAGCCCGGGACAGCTGAGAGGTAACACTGAAGCTTTCTTT.

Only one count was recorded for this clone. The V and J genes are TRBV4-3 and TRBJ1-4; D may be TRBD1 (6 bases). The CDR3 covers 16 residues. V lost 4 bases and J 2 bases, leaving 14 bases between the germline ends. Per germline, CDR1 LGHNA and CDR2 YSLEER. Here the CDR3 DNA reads TGCGCCAGCAGCCTCCACCTTGGGGGCACTAATGAAAAACTGTTTTTT. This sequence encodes CASSLHLGGTNEKLFF.

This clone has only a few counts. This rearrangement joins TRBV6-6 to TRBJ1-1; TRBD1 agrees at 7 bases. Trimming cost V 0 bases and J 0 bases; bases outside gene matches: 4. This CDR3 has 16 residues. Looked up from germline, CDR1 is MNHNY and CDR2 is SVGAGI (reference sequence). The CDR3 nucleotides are TGTGCCAGCAGTTACTCGGGACAGATCATGAACACTGAAGCTTTCTTT. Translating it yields CASSYSGQIMNTEAFF.

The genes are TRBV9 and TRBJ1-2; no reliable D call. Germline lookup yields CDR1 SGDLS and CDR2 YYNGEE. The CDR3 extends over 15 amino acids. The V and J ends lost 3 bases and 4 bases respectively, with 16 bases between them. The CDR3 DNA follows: TGTGCCAGCAGCGAAGCCGCAGGACTGGGCTATGGCTACACCTTC. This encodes CASSEAAGLGYGYTF.

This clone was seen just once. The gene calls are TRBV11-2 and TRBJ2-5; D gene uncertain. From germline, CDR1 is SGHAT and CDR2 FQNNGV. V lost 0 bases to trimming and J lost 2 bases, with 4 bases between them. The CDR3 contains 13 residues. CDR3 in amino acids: CASSLETQETQYF. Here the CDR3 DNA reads TGTGCCAGCAGCTTAGAGACTCAAGAGACCCAGTACTTC. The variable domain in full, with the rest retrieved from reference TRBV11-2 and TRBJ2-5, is EAGVAQSPRYKIIEKRQSVAFWCNPISGHATLYWYQQILGQGPKLLIQFQNNGVVDDSQLPKDRFSAERLKGVDSTLKIQPAKLEDSAVYLCASSLETQETQYFGPGTRLLVL.

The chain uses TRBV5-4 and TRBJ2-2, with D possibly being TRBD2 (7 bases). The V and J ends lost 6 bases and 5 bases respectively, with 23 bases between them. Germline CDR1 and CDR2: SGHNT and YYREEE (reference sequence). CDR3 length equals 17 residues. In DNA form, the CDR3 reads TGTGCCAGCACCCGGATGGGGGGGGGCGCATATACCGGGGAGCTGTTTTTT. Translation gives CASTRMGGGAYTGELFF. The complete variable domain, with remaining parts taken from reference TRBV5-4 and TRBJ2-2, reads ETGVTQSPTHLIKTRGQQVTLRCSSQSGHNTVSWYQQALGQGPQFIFQYYREEENGRGNFPPRFSGLQFPNYSSELNVNALELDDSALYLCASTRMGGGAYTGELFFGEGSRLTVL.

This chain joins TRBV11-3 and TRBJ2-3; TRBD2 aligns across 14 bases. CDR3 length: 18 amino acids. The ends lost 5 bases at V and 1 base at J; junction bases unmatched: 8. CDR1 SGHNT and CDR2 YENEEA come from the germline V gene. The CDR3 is CASSTRTSGGTGTDTQYF. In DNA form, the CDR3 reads TGTGCCAGCAGCACCCGGACTAGCGGGGGGACAGGCACAGATACGCAGTATTTT.

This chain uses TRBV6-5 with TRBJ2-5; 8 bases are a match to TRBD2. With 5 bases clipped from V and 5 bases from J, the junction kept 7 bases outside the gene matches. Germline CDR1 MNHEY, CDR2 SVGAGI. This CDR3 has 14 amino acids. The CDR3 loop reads CASSGAGEWETQYF. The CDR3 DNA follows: TGTGCCAGCAGTGGAGCGGGAGAGTGGGAGACCCAGTACTTC.